The 20 T cell receptor beta chains in this list originate from one sample, sequenced in a study of vaccination and CD4 T cells after COVID-19. The sample's treatment: approximately nine-day PBMC culture with coronavirus spike peptide pools or control peptides (ViraFEST assay). These receptors' antigens are unknown. With the Oncomine TCR Beta short-read assay, DNA from cultured CD4+ T cells was sequenced. TCRdb itself ran the PCR reads through MiXCR, one entry per CDR3 protein. The sample yields more than 10,000 distinct CDR3 sequences, approximately 60% seen once. The material sequenced was CD4+ T cells from blood, cultured in vitro, taken before SARS-CoV-2 vaccination. The source is a human donor who had recovered from COVID-19.

The chain links TRBV7-9 to TRBJ2-7; no reliable D call. The CDR3 runs 14 residues. The V and J ends lost 4 bases and 5 bases respectively, with 15 bases between them. Germline V lookup: CDR1 SEHNR, CDR2 FQNEAQ (reference sequence). DNA for the CDR3: TGTGCCAGCAGCTCCACCGGGTTTCAGCACGAGCAGTACTTC. Amino acids: CASSSTGFQHEQYF. The full variable domain, completed using reference TRBV7-9 and TRBJ2-7, is DTGVSQNPRHKITKRGQNVTFRCDPISEHNRLYWYRQTLGQGPEFLTYFQNEAQLEKSRLLSDRFSAERPKGSFSTLEIQRTEQGDSAMYLCASSSTGFQHEQYFGPGTRLTVT.

The chain has TRBV20-1 and TRBJ1-3, with D possibly matching TRBD1 (6 bases). V shed 2 bases and J shed 0 bases, with 11 bases lying between them. Germline assignment: CDR1 DFQATT and CDR2 SNEGSKA (reference sequence). This CDR3 is built from 15 residues. This chain's CDR3 is CSARNRVGSGNTIYF. CDR3 nucleotides: TGCAGTGCTAGAAACAGGGTAGGCTCTGGAAACACCATATATTTT.

The chain employs TRBV6-5 and TRBJ1-1; D is uncertain. V lost 2 bases to trimming and J lost 4 bases, with 11 bases between them. This CDR3 has 14 residues. CDR1 MNHEY and CDR2 SVGAGI come from the germline V gene. The CDR3 reads CASSYVGLGTEAFF. CDR3 DNA sequence: TGTGCCAGCAGTTACGTAGGGCTGGGCACTGAAGCTTTCTTT.

A few counts support this clonotype. The rearrangement links TRBV20-1 to TRBJ1-6, with 8 nucleotides matching TRBD1. The CDR3 runs to 14 residues. Germline V gene lookup returns CDR1 DFQATT and CDR2 SNEGSKA (reference sequence). V trimming: 5 bases; J trimming: 9 bases; junction bases outside the gene matches: 9. Here the CDR3 DNA reads TGCAGTGCTTTGGACAGGGAATTTATTTCACCCCTCCACTTT. Translation: CSALDREFISPLHF.

CDR3 DNA: TGTGCCAGCAGTTTATCGGTAGGGTTTCAGCCCCAGCATTTT. Translated, it gives CASSLSVGFQPQHF. This chain connects TRBV28 to TRBJ1-5; no clear D. Per the germline V gene, CDR1 is MDHEN and CDR2 is SYDVKM. V was clipped by 1 base and J by 6 bases, with 10 bases between them. CDR3 length: 14 amino acids. The full variable domain, in which reference TRBV28 and TRBJ1-5 provide the parts outside the CDR3, is DVKVTQSSRYLVKRTGEKVFLECVQDMDHENMFWYRQDPGLGLRLIYFSYDVKMKEKGDIPEGYSVSREKKERFSLILESASTNQTSMYLCASSLSVGFQPQHFGDGTRLSIL.

This chain links TRBV21-1 with TRBJ2-5; TRBD1, the table's D call, lacks a check against the DNA. TRBV21-1 represents a pseudogene. There are 14 residues in the CDR3. The CDR3 spells CASILTGTTETQYF. The CDR3 region has the DNA TGTGCCAGCATCCTAACCGGGACAACGGAGACCCAGTACTTC.

The chain joins TRBV29-1 to TRBJ1-2; 10 nucleotides line up with TRBD1. The CDR3 loop spans 12 amino acids. The germline V gene has CDR1 SQVTM and CDR2 ANQGSEA. Unmatched junction bases numbered 5, after V lost 7 bases and J lost 6 bases. The DNA of the CDR3 is TGCAGCGGCGGACAGGGGGTTGATGGCTACACCTTC. Protein product: CSGGQGVDGYTF. Looking up the rest from reference TRBV29-1 and TRBJ1-2 gives the full variable domain: SAVISQKPSRDICQRGTSLTIQCQVDSQVTMMFWYRQQPGQSLTLIATANQGSEATYESGFVIDKFPISRPNLTFSTLTVSNMSPEDSSIYLCSGGQGVDGYTFGSGTRLTVV.

The chain has TRBV6-5 and TRBJ1-2; D gene ambiguous. This CDR3 contains 14 residues. V shed 4 bases and J shed 7 bases, with 16 bases lying between them. CDR1 MNHEY and CDR2 SVGAGI come from the germline V gene. The CDR3, as DNA: TGTGCCAGCAGTTCGATTGCGGGCGCTGCTGGCTACACCTTC. Translation: CASSSIAGAAGYTF.

The V gene is TRBV20-1, the J gene TRBJ2-2; TRBD1 matches 9 bases. With 3 bases clipped from V and 5 bases from J, the junction kept 10 bases outside the gene matches. The length of the CDR3 is 16 residues. Germline-derived CDR1 and CDR2 are DFQATT and SNEGSKA (reference sequence). The CDR3 is CSASHRVTGGTGELFF. As DNA, the CDR3 is TGCAGTGCTAGTCACAGAGTGACAGGGGGGACCGGGGAGCTGTTTTTT.

Only a few counts were recorded for this clonotype. This chain joins TRBV20-1 and TRBJ1-1; no clear D gene. The CDR3 is 13 amino acids. The germline gives CDR1 DFQATT, CDR2 SNEGSKA (reference sequence). V dropped 0 bases and J dropped 0 bases, with 5 bases sitting between them. CDR3 nucleotides: TGCAGTGCTAGAGATCACCTGAACACTGAAGCTTTCTTT. It is translated as CSARDHLNTEAFF.

This clonotype has just a few counts. The V and J genes are TRBV27 and TRBJ2-7, with D uncertain. V lost 4 bases and J lost 6, with 10 bases in between. In germline, CDR1 is MNHEY, CDR2 SMNVEV (reference sequence). This CDR3 has 12 residues. CDR3 DNA: TGTGCCAGCAGTTCAAACATGCTCGAGCAGTACTTC. The encoded protein is CASSSNMLEQYF.

This chain uses TRBV7-8 with TRBJ2-5, with unresolved D. This CDR3 has 14 amino acids. Trimming took off 5 bases at V and 2 bases at J, with 12 bases between the two ends. Germline lookup yields CDR1 SGHVS and CDR2 FQNEAQ. CDR3 loop: CASSTTARQETQYF. The DNA for the CDR3 is TGTGCCAGCAGCACCACGGCGCGGCAAGAGACCCAGTACTTC.

The V call is TRBV7-2, the J call TRBJ1-3; D gene uncertain. The CDR3 runs to 14 residues. Trimming stripped 4 bases from V and 4 bases from J, with 11 bases between. Germline lookup yields CDR1 SGHTA and CDR2 FQGNSA. The CDR3 nucleotides are TGTGCCAGCAGCTCCCTAGTAGCCGGAAACACCATATATTTT. Translated, it gives CASSSLVAGNTIYF.

The chain is built from TRBV7-2 and TRBJ1-2; D is uncertain. The CDR3 contains 15 residues. Germline CDR1 and CDR2: SGHTA and FQGNSA. Trimming stripped 3 bases from V and 4 bases from J, with 15 bases between. The CDR3 DNA reads as TGTGCCAGCAGCTTGTCTCCACCCAATAGCTATGGCTACACCTTC. Amino acid sequence: CASSLSPPNSYGYTF.

The chain carries TRBV29-1 and TRBJ2-2; D not resolved. There are 13 residues in the CDR3. CDR1 is SQVTM and CDR2 is ANQGSEA in the germline V gene. Trimming pared 5 bases from V and 2 bases from J, leaving 9 bases between. CDR3 loop: CSVKGPNTGELFF. The CDR3 DNA sequence: TGCAGCGTTAAAGGCCCTAACACCGGGGAGCTGTTTTTT.

This chain uses TRBV7-2 with TRBJ2-3, with a possible D match to TRBD2 (5 bases). Trimming stripped 5 bases from V and 1 base from J, with 10 bases between. The V gene's germline CDR1 is SGHTA and CDR2 FQGNSA. The CDR3 is made up of 14 amino acids. The CDR3 here is CASSTSSGTDTQYF. CDR3 sequence (DNA): TGTGCCAGCAGCACTAGTAGCGGCACAGATACGCAGTATTTT.

This clonotype has a single count. This chain uses TRBV30 with TRBJ1-5; D remains unclear. The CDR3 is 14 residues long. Germline V gene lookup returns CDR1 GTSNPN and CDR2 SVGIG (reference sequence). Trimming stripped 3 bases from V and 4 bases from J, with 13 bases between. The chain's CDR3 is CAWRGGFGNQPQHF. DNA for the CDR3: TGTGCCTGGAGAGGAGGGTTCGGGAATCAGCCCCAGCATTTT.

V gene TRBV5-4 combines with J gene TRBJ1-6; 9 positions agree with TRBD1. This CDR3 spans 14 amino acids. Germline V gene lookup returns CDR1 SGHNT and CDR2 YYREEE (reference sequence). The trim removed 4 bases at V and 6 bases at J, leaving 2 bases unmatched. As DNA, the CDR3 is TGTGCCAGCAGCCTGGACAGGGGTAATTCACCCCTCCACTTT. Encoded protein: CASSLDRGNSPLHF. Complete variable domain (other parts from reference TRBV5-4 and TRBJ1-6): ETGVTQSPTHLIKTRGQQVTLRCSSQSGHNTVSWYQQALGQGPQFIFQYYREEENGRGNFPPRFSGLQFPNYSSELNVNALELDDSALYLCASSLDRGNSPLHFGNGTRLTVT.

The gene calls are TRBV19 and TRBJ2-2; unclear D gene. CDR1 LNHDA and CDR2 SQIVND come from the germline V gene (reference sequence). The V end was cut by 2 bases, the J end by 8 bases, with 9 bases between. The CDR3 has 13 residues. CDR3 in amino acids: CASSIYLAGELFF. The CDR3 coding sequence is TGTGCCAGTAGTATATACTTGGCGGGGGAGCTGTTTTTT. The full variable domain, with the rest looked up from reference TRBV19 and TRBJ2-2, is DGGITQSPKYLFRKEGQNVTLSCEQNLNHDAMYWYRQDPGQGLRLIYYSQIVNDFQKGDIAEGYSVSREKKESFPLTVTSAQKNPTAFYLCASSIYLAGELFFGEGSRLTVL.

The chain recombines TRBV14 with TRBJ2-3; D may be TRBD1 (6 bases). CDR3 length: 17 amino acids. The germline gives CDR1 SGHDN, CDR2 FVKESK. V was trimmed by 4 bases and J by 0 bases, leaving 17 bases between them. The DNA for the CDR3 is TGTGCCAGCAGCCCCGATATCGGGACAAGGAGCACAGATACGCAGTATTTT. It translates to CASSPDIGTRSTDTQYF.